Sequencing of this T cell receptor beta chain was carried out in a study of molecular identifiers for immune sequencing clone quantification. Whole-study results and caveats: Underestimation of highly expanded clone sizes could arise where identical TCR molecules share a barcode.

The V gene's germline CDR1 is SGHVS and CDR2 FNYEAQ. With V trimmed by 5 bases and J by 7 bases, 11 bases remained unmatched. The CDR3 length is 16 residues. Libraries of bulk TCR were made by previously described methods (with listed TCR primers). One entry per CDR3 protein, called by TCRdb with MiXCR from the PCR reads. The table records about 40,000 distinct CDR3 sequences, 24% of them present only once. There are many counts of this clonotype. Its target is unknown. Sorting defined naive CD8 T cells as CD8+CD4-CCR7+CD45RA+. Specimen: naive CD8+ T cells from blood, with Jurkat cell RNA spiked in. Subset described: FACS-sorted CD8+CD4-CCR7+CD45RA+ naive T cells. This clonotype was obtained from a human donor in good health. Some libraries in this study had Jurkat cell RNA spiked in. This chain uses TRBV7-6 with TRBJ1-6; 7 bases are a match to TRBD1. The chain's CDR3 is CASSPEGRGNNSPLHF. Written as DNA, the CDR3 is TGTGCCAGCAGCCCAGAGGGCAGGGGGAACAATTCACCCCTCCACTTT.